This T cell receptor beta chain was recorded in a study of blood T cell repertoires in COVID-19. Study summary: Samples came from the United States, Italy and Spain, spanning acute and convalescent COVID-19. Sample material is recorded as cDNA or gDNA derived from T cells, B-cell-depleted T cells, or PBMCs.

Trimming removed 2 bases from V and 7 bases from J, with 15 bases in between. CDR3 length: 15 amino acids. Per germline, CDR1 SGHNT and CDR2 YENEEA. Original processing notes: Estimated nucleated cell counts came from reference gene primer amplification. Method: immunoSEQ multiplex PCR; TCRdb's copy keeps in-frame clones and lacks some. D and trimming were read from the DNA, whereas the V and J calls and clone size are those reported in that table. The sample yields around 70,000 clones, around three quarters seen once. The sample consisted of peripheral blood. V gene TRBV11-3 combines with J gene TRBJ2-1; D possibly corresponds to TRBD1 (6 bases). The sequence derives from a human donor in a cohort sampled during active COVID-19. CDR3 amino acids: CASSLYSLRGNEQFF. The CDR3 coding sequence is TGTGCCAGCAGCTTATATAGTCTCAGGGGTAATGAGCAGTTCTTC.